The entry below describes one TCR beta chain. What it binds is unknown. This specimen comes from a study of post-analysis software for immune sequencing data. TCR beta cDNA libraries had unique molecular identifiers. TCRdb independently ran MiXCR on the PCR reads; one entry per CDR3 protein. The sample has roughly 800,000 distinct CDR3 sequences; approximately 53% are singletons. Study-wide results and limits: Compared with controls, patients had more of about 5 TRBV segments, including TRBV5-6, TRBV5-1 and TRBV20-1.

J gave up 5 bases and V 4 bases, and 5 bases lay outside the gene matches. CDR3 length equals 14 residues. Germline assignment: CDR1 SGHRS and CDR2 YFSETQ. Material: blood. This sequence originates from a girl under 18 with multiple sclerosis. The rearrangement joins TRBV5-1 to TRBJ2-1, with 8 bases that match TRBD1. The CDR3 bases are TGCGCCAGCAGCGGCGGGACAGGTCACAATGAGCAGTTCTTC. Amino acids: CASSGGTGHNEQFF. Supplemented by reference TRBV5-1 and TRBJ2-1, the full variable domain reads KAGVTQTPRYLIKTRGQQVTLSCSPISGHRSVSWYQQTPGQGLQFLFEYFSETQRNKGNFPGRFSGRQFSNSRSEMNVSTLELGDSALYLCASSGGTGHNEQFFGPGTRLTVL.